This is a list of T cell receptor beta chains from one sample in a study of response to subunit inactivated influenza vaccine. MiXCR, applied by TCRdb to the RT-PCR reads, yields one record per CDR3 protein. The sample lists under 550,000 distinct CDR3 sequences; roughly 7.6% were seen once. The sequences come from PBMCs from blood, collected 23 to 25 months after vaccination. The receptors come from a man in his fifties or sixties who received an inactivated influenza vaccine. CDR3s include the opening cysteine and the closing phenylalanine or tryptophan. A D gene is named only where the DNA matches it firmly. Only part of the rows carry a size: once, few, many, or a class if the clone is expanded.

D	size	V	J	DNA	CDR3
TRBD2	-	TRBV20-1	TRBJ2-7	TGCAGTGCTAGAGTAGGACTAGCGGGGGGGCGATCGGGTGAGCAGTACTTC	CSARVGLAGGRSGEQYF
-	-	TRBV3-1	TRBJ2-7	TGTGCCAGCAGCCTAAATACGGGAAGAGGGTTCGAGCAGTACTTC	CASSLNTGRGFEQYF
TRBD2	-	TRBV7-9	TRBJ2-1	TGTGCCAGCAGAGCTAGCGGGGGCAAAGTGTCGAATGAGCAGTTCTTC	CASRASGGKVSNEQFF
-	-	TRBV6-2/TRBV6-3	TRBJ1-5	TGTGCCAGCAGCGACCCAGGGGTTCAGCCCCAGCATTTT	CASSDPGVQPQHF
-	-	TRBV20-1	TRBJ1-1	TGCAGTGCTAGATATCGGGGAGCTACCCAAACCGGAGCTTTCTTT	CSARYRGATQTGAFF
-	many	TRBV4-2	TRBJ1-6	TGTGCCAGCAGCCAAGATACAGGGTCGAACTCACCCCTCCACTTT	CASSQDTGSNSPLHF
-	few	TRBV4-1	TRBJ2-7	TGCGCCAGCAGCCAAGATCCCAGGGAGCAGTACTTC	CASSQDPREQYF
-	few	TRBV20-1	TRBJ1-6	TGCAGTGCTGACAGCTTGATACGTAATTCACCCCTCCACTTT	CSADSLIRNSPLHF
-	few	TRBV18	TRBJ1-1	TGTGCCAGCTCACCAGGGGCGCACACTGAAGCTTTCTTT	CASSPGAHTEAFF
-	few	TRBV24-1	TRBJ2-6	TGTGCCACCAGTGACCCGGTGAACGCTGGGGCCAACGTCCTGACTTTC	CATSDPVNAGANVLTF
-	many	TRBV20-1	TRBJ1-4	TGCAGTGCTAGAGATCCGGGGCTGGATGAAAAACTGTTTTTT	CSARDPGLDEKLFF
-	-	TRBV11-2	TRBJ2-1	TGTGCCAGCAGCCTCCAGACTAGGAAAAGTACCTATGAGCAGTTCTTC	CASSLQTRKSTYEQFF
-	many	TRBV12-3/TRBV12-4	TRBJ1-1	TGTGCCAGCAGTTTTCACGGTGGGGCTTTCTTT	CASSFHGGAFF
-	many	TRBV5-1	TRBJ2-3	TGCGCCAGCAGTCACCAGGGACCTAGCACAGATACGCAGTATTTT	CASSHQGPSTDTQYF